This T cell receptor beta chain was recorded in a study of Ad26.COV2.S vaccination and SARS-CoV-2 variants. Findings of the study overall: Total responses of T cells may have been underestimated by the analyses of TCR breadth and depth. Comparability of non-spike TCR breadth was observed across vaccine and placebo recipients. Substantial breadth was reported for post-vaccination spike-specific CD8+ and CD4+ T cells.

The length of the CDR3 is 17 residues. Looked up from germline, CDR1 is SGHNT and CDR2 is YYREEE (reference sequence). After removal of 1 base from V and 3 bases from J, the junction contained 4 bases not matched to a gene. Measured with immunoSEQ multiplex PCR; TCRdb has only the in-frame clones, and not every one. The repertoire holds 300,000 to 450,000 clones, roughly 94% seen once, with about 3.9% in the top ten. About this clone itself: The antigen remains undetermined.

The sample was peripheral blood, taken after recovery from COVID-19. The source of this sequence is a human donor who had recovered from COVID-19. V is TRBV5-4 and J is TRBJ2-2, with 12 bases lining up with TRBD2. CDR3 sequence (DNA): TGTGCCAGCAGCTTGACTAGCGGGGGGCGATACACCGGGGAGCTGTTTTTT. Its translation: CASSLTSGGRYTGELFF.